This T cell receptor beta chain was recovered during a study of blood T cell repertoires in COVID-19. Sequenced by immunoSEQ multiplex PCR; TCRdb stores in-frame clones only, minus some. The table lists fewer than 200,000 clones, approximately 85% of them singletons. Germline V gene lookup returns CDR1 MGHDK and CDR2 SYGVNS. The CDR3 is 17 amino acids. V gave up 4 bases and J gave up 2 bases, with 18 bases separating them. The Seattle patients, enrolled during active infection, were followed longitudinally. The TCR comes from a woman between 55 and 75 years old with COVID-19, enrolled during active disease. The chain employs TRBV25-1 and TRBJ2-4, with D possibly TRBD1 on 5 matching bases. Sequenced material: peripheral blood. The CDR3 DNA reads TGTGCCAGCAGTGGGTTCGGGCCCTCAGGGACCAAAAACATTCAGTACTTC. Translated: CASSGFGPSGTKNIQYF.